The T cell receptor (beta chain) described here comes from a study of T cell repertoires in cytomegalovirus infection. This CDR3 comprises 15 residues. Germline CDR1 and CDR2: SGDLS and YYNGEE. The V and J ends lost 0 bases and 7 bases, in that order; junction bases with no gene match: 4. This clonotype was counted many times. TCRdb passed the reads through MiXCR, listing each CDR3 protein once. The sample holds around 120,000 distinct CDR3 sequences; 7.5% to 9% are singletons and the top ten take about 9.5%. This TCR was sampled from a human donor in good health (CMV status not recorded). Some clones in this sample may be carry-over from other donors' samples. The sample comprised PBMCs. The chain joins TRBV9 to TRBJ2-1, with TRBD2 matching over 10 bases. CDR3 DNA: TGTGCCAGCAGCGTAGTGGCTAGCGGGAGAAATGAGCAGTTCTTC. Amino acid sequence: CASSVVASGRNEQFF.